Below, 12 T cell receptor beta chains from the same sample are listed, as sequenced in a study of blood T cell repertoires in COVID-19 (TCRdb year 2020). The method was the immunoSEQ multiplex PCR assay. In its TCRdb copy, this immuneACCESS table keeps in-frame sequences only and misses some clones. Where compared with another copy, unresolved V genes explain less than half of these, and the others have no known cause. The sample has more than 200,000 clones on record, around nine tenths of them singletons. The top ten hold approximately 2% of the sample. Material for sequencing was peripheral blood. These receptor sequences come from a man in his thirties or forties with active or convalescent COVID-19.

This sequence joins TRBV18 and TRBJ1-2, with a tentative D call TRBD1 (6 bases). CDR3 size: 16 residues. V was shortened by 6 bases and J by 4 bases, with 21 bases between the two germline ends. The germline V gene encodes CDR1 KGHSH and CDR2 LQKENI. Here the CDR3 DNA reads TGTGCCAGCTCCGACCTAATGTTAGGACAGCTCTATGGCTACACCTTC. Protein: CASSDLMLGQLYGYTF.

The V call is TRBV5-5, the J call TRBJ2-2; 7 bases are shared with TRBD1. Germline-derived CDR1 and CDR2 are SGHKS and YYEKEE (reference sequence). The V segment lost 3 bases and the J segment 1 base; nucleotides outside the gene matches: 3. The CDR3 spans 15 residues. In DNA, the CDR3 is TGTGCCAGCAGCTGGGACAGCCAGAACACCGGGGAGCTGTTTTTT. Translated: CASSWDSQNTGELFF.

The chain employs TRBV27 and TRBJ1-6, with no clear D. Trimming removed 0 bases at V and 0 bases at J, with 9 bases between. Germline values: CDR1 MNHEY, CDR2 SMNVEV (reference sequence). There are 17 residues in the CDR3. CDR3 in DNA: TGTGCCAGCAGTTTATCCGCGCCTAGCTCCTATAATTCACCCCTCCACTTT. It encodes CASSLSAPSSYNSPLHF.

V gene TRBV9 combines with J gene TRBJ1-2; 8 positions match TRBD1. The germline gives CDR1 SGDLS, CDR2 YYNGEE. V lost 3 bases, J lost 4 bases, and 17 bases stayed unmatched. The CDR3 is 18 residues long. The CDR3 sequence is CASSARDTSGTGSYGYTF. The CDR3 bases are TGTGCCAGCAGCGCACGCGATACTTCCGGGACAGGATCCTATGGCTACACCTTC.

The DNA of the CDR3 is TGTGCCACCAGCAGATCCGGGACAGGGTATGGCTACACCTTC. It codes for CATSRSGTGYGYTF. The rearrangement links TRBV15 to TRBJ1-2; 9 positions agree with TRBD1. The J segment lost 5 bases and the V segment lost 2 bases, leaving 3 bases of the junction unmatched. The CDR3 totals 14 residues. Germline values: CDR1 LNHNV, CDR2 YYDKDF (reference sequence).

The genes are TRBV3-1 (or the pseudogene TRBV3-2) and TRBJ2-7, with TRBD1 identical over 9 bases. The CDR3 is made up of 15 amino acids. With V trimmed by 3 bases and J by 6 bases, 9 bases remained unmatched. Per germline, CDR1 LGHDT and CDR2 YNNKEL (reference sequence). The CDR3 loop is CASSHPQGATAEQYF. The CDR3 bases are TGTGCCAGCAGCCACCCACAGGGGGCGACCGCCGAGCAGTACTTC.

This sequence joins TRBV11-3 and TRBJ1-2; D unresolved. The V gene's germline CDR1 is SGHNT and CDR2 YENEEA. CDR3 length: 15 amino acids. With 4 bases removed from V and 0 bases from J, the gap between germline ends came to 12 bases. The DNA of the CDR3 is TGTGCCAGCAGCTCTACTAGGGTTTCTAACTATGGCTACACCTTC. Its translation is CASSSTRVSNYGYTF.

This sequence joins TRBV21-1 and TRBJ1-4. TRBV21-1 is annotated as a pseudogene. CDR3 length equals 12 residues. CDR3 coding DNA: TGTGCCAGCAGCAGGAGGGGTGAAAAACTGTTTTTT. It codes for CASSRRGEKLFF.

This chain connects TRBV4-3 to TRBJ1-6; D is unresolved. The length of the CDR3 is 18 residues. The germline V gene encodes CDR1 LGHNA and CDR2 YSLEER. V was shortened by 4 bases and J by 0 bases, with 16 bases between the two germline ends. The CDR3 here is CASSRDPLTSSYNSPLHF. In DNA form, the CDR3 reads TGCGCCAGCAGCCGAGACCCTCTCACGAGCTCCTATAATTCACCCCTCCACTTT.

The chain employs TRBV3-1 (or the pseudogene TRBV3-2) and TRBJ1-4, with D tentatively TRBD1 (6 bases). V lost 10 bases to trimming and J lost 10 bases, with 16 bases between them. The germline V gene has CDR1 LGHDT and CDR2 YNNKEL (reference sequence). The CDR3 contains 12 residues. The CDR3 is CATGRGDRKLFF. The CDR3 DNA reads TGTGCCACAGGGAGGGGGGATCGAAAACTGTTTTTT.

The chain uses TRBV5-4 and TRBJ1-1; 7 bases are a match to TRBD1. The V segment lost 4 bases and the J segment 3 bases; nucleotides outside the gene matches: 9. The CDR3 runs 15 residues. Germline V CDR1 and CDR2: SGHNT, YYREEE (reference sequence). This CDR3 is CASSGAGGMDTEAFF. DNA for the CDR3: TGTGCCAGCAGCGGGGCAGGGGGTATGGACACTGAAGCTTTCTTT.

The chain carries TRBV3-1 (or the pseudogene TRBV3-2) and TRBJ2-2; D not resolved. The CDR3 covers 15 residues. Germline V gene data show CDR1 as LGHDT and CDR2 as YNNKEL (reference sequence). The V and J ends lost 7 bases and 2 bases respectively, with 14 bases between them. This chain's CDR3 is CASNLGTVNTGELFF. For the CDR3, the DNA is TGTGCCAGCAACCTCGGTACAGTCAACACCGGGGAGCTGTTTTTT.